These 5 T cell receptor beta chains were all obtained from the same sample, sequenced in a study of radiotherapy plus CTLA-4 blockade in lung cancer. Assay: immunoSEQ multiplex PCR; the TCRdb copy retains only in-frame clones and omits some. The sample lists approximately 44,000 clones, 76% occurring once. This material consisted of peripheral blood, taken from a patient treated with radiotherapy plus ipilimumab. Receptors originate from a human donor with non-small cell lung cancer who had stable disease on radiotherapy plus ipilimumab.

This clone appeared a few times. The CDR3 region is CASSLDAGATGSLHF. The CDR3 region has the DNA TGTGCCAGCAGCTTAGATGCCGGGGCGACAGGATCCCTCCACTTT. The rearrangement links TRBV11-2 to TRBJ1-6, with D maybe TRBD1 (6 bases). From germline, CDR1 is SGHAT and CDR2 FQNNGV. The length of the CDR3 is 15 residues. V shed 0 bases and J shed 14 bases, with 17 bases lying between them.

This sequence joins TRBV7-2 and TRBJ1-6; D is perhaps TRBD1 (6 bases). Trimming took off 4 bases at V and 18 bases at J, with 19 bases between the two ends. This CDR3 has 13 residues. Germline V gene data show CDR1 as SGHTA and CDR2 as FQGNSA. The CDR3 region has the DNA TGTGCCAGCAGCTCCGGACAGAACTCCTTGCCCCACTTT. It codes for CASSSGQNSLPHF.

The chain employs TRBV16 and TRBJ2-3, with 10 bases identical to TRBD2. Per germline, CDR1 KGHSY and CDR2 FQNENV. V shed 6 bases, J shed 8 bases, and the junction held 5 bases outside the gene matches. This CDR3 spans 13 amino acids. The CDR3 DNA sequence: TGTGCCAGCAGAGCGGGGGGGCCGAGTACGCAGTATTTT. Amino acids: CASRAGGPSTQYF.

V gene TRBV19 combines with J gene TRBJ2-4, with a possible D match to TRBD1 (5 bases). The length of the CDR3 is 16 residues. The V and J ends lost 5 bases and 0 bases respectively, with 14 bases between them. Germline values: CDR1 LNHDA, CDR2 SQIVND (reference sequence). CDR3 amino acids: CASSARDPLAKNIQYF. The DNA for the CDR3 is TGTGCCAGTAGTGCCAGGGATCCGTTAGCCAAAAACATTCAGTACTTC.

V is TRBV11-3 and J is TRBJ2-1; maybe TRBD2 (6 bases). Germline CDR1 reads SGHNT; CDR2 reads YENEEA. The CDR3 extends over 16 amino acids. Trimming took 1 base from V and 2 from J, leaving 12 bases between them. The CDR3 protein is CASSLVGGAPYNEQFF. CDR3 coding DNA: TGTGCCAGCAGCTTAGTCGGGGGAGCCCCCTACAATGAGCAGTTCTTC.